The present TCR beta chain was sequenced within a study of T cell changes during pregnancy in multiple sclerosis (dated by TCRdb to the late 2010s). Broadly, across the study: The study looked at changes in the T cell repertoire across pregnancy in women with multiple sclerosis.

The library was produced with the immunoSEQ multiplex PCR assay. TCRdb limited this immuneACCESS table to in-frame rearrangements with V and J called. A share of clones is missing; checked studies link under half to unresolved V genes, and the rest is unexplained. The table for this sample lists 40,000 to 45,000 clones; about 85% of them were counted only once. The leading ten clones occupy under 0.95% of the sample. Remarks on this clone: This clone's antigen is unknown. No much larger clonotype is one base removed from it; base qualities were not supplied.

The CDR1 and CDR2 encoded by the germline V gene are SGHDT and YYEEEE. Counted from cysteine to phenylalanine, this CDR3 has 16 amino acids. Just CDR3 DNA is preserved here, 48 bases in frame from base 1. V ends up 4 bases short and J 5 bases short, with an unmatched junction base count of 10. The sequence links TRBV5-6 to TRBJ1-4; TRBD1 fits 8 bases in the junction. The sample was CD4+ T cells from peripheral blood mononuclear cells, taken after pregnancy. This TCR was sampled from a female donor with multiple sclerosis, enrolled in a pregnancy study. CDR3 reads: CASSTQGAGKNEKLFF. In nucleotides, the sequence is TGTGCCAGCAGCACGCAGGGGGCTGGAAAGAATGAAAAACTGTTTTTT.